This T cell receptor (beta chain) was profiled in a study of blood T cell repertoires in COVID-19. Study-wide context: Acute and convalescent COVID-19 samples came from the United States, Italy and Spain. Sources were T cells, B-cell-depleted T cells, or PBMCs; the material itself was cDNA or gDNA.

This clone was counted a single time. As handled by the study authors: The assay estimated nucleated cells by amplifying reference gene primers. Method: immunoSEQ multiplex PCR; TCRdb's copy keeps in-frame clones and lacks some. Clone size and V and J calls were adopted from that table, with D and trimming inferred from the DNA. The sample includes some 110,000 clones, more than 60% of them seen just once. The V and J ends lost 0 bases and 0 bases respectively, with 12 bases between them. Germline CDR1 reads SGHVS; CDR2 reads FNYEAQ. The CDR3 has 17 amino acids. The chain uses TRBV7-6 and TRBJ1-3; D is undetermined. The source is a man aged 50 to 60 with acute or convalescent COVID-19. Sequencing used peripheral blood. This chain's CDR3 is CASSLAGRARSGNTIYF. In DNA form, the CDR3 reads TGTGCCAGCAGCTTAGCGGGGAGGGCCCGCTCTGGAAACACCATATATTTT.